Given below is one TCR beta chain in context. This entry belongs to a study of T cell clusters in autoimmune cytopenias. This CDR3 has 15 residues. Germline lookup yields CDR1 GTSNPN and CDR2 SVGIG (reference sequence). TRB was amplified by touch-down multiplex PCR, primer pools A and B combined. From the multiplex PCR reads, TCRdb lists one entry per CDR3 protein and no DNA. The sample totals about 15,000 distinct CDR3 sequences. Approximately 36,000 genome equivalents of blood DNA were amplified for TRB. These data were also reused for a study on T cell repertoires in aging, cancer and after chemotherapy. That report adds: Healthy donor repertoires were recorded over several months to years and showed clear clonal overlap. In cancer patients, declining TCR diversity with age involved lost richness and lost evenness. Across the chemotherapy interval, each cancer cohort showed higher median generation probability, suggesting thymic rebound.

This clonotype was obtained from a human donor in good health. Sample: peripheral blood. The rearrangement uses TRBV30 and TRBJ2-7; there is no DNA to check the TCRdb D call of TRBD1. The CDR3 protein is CAWSVPRTGLYEQYF.